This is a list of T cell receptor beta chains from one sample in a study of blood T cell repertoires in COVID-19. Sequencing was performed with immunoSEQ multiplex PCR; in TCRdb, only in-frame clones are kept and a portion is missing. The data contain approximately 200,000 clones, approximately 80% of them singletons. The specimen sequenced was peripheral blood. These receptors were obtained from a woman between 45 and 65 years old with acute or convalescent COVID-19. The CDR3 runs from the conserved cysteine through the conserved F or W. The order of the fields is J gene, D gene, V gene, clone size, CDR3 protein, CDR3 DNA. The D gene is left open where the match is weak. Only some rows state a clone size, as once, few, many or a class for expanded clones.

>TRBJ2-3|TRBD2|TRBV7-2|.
CASSSPRTSGRPTDTQYF
TGTGCCAGCAGCTCCCCCAGGACTAGCGGGAGGCCCACAGATACGCAGTATTTT
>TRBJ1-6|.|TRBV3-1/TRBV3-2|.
CASSQDSQGLGNSPLHF
TGTGCCAGCAGCCAAGATTCCCAGGGACTAGGTAATTCACCCCTCCACTTT
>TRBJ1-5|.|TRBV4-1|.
CASSQGQGTQPQHF
TGCGCCAGCAGCCAAGGCCAGGGCACTCAGCCCCAGCATTTT
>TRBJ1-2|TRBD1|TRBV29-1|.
CSASDRAGSGYTF
TGCAGCGCCTCGGACAGGGCGGGGAGCGGCTACACCTTC
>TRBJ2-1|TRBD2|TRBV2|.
CASSTSVDYNEQFF
TGTGCCAGCAGCACTAGCGTGGACTACAATGAGCAGTTCTTC
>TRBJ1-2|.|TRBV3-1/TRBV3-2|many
CASSPLRGYGYTF
TGTGCCAGCAGCCCCCTGCGGGGCTATGGCTACACCTTC
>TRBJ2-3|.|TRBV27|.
CASSLWVTSTDTQYF
TGTGCCAGCAGTTTATGGGTGACTAGCACAGATACGCAGTATTTT
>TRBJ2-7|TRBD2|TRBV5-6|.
CASSPRWLAGYEQYF
TGTGCCAGCAGCCCACGGTGGCTAGCGGGCTACGAGCAGTACTTC
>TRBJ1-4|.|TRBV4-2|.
CASSQGAREKLFF
TGTGCCAGCAGCCAAGGGGCAAGGGAAAAACTGTTTTTT
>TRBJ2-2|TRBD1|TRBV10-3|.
CAITAGDRGTTGELFF
TGTGCCATCACCGCTGGGGACAGGGGGACCACCGGGGAGCTGTTTTTT
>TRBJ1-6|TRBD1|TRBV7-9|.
CASSLQGADSPLHF
TGTGCCAGCAGCCTACAGGGGGCCGATTCACCCCTCCACTTT
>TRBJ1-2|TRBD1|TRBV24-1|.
CATSEGGQGSNYGYTF
TGTGCCACCAGTGAGGGCGGACAGGGGAGTAACTATGGCTACACCTTC
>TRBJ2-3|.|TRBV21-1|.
CALGASGLPDTQYF
TGTGCCCTTGGGGCTAGCGGGCTCCCAGATACGCAGTATTTT
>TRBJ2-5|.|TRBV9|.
CASSTRGSRETQYF
TGTGCCAGCAGCACTCGAGGCTCTCGGGAGACCCAGTACTTC
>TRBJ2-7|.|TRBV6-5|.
CASSYRENLYEQYF
TGTGCCAGCAGTTACAGGGAGAACCTCTACGAGCAGTACTTC
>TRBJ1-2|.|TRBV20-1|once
CSAENRVGYTF
TGCAGTGCCGAGAACAGGGTCGGCTACACCTTC
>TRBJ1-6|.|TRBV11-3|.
CASSTGHHQRVNSPLHF
TGTGCCAGCAGCACCGGACACCACCAAAGGGTTAATTCACCCCTCCACTTT
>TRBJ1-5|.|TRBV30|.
CAWSVSVGRNQPQHF
TGTGCCTGGAGTGTAAGCGTGGGGAGGAATCAGCCCCAGCATTTT
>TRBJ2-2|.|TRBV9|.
CASSVRGIRGTGELFF
TGTGCCAGCAGCGTGAGGGGTATCCGGGGGACCGGGGAGCTGTTTTTT
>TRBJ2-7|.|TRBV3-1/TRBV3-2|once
CASSQSGVLYF
TGTGCCAGCAGCCAAAGCGGAGTATTGTACTTC
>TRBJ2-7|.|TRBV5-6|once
CASSQGYEQYF
TGTGCCAGCAGCCAGGGGTACGAGCAGTACTTC
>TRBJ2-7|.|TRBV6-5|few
CASSYPHAPYEQYF
TGTGCCAGCAGTTACCCTCACGCGCCCTACGAGCAGTACTTC
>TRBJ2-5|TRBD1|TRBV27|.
CASKRSAGGQETQYF
TGTGCCAGCAAGAGATCGGCAGGGGGCCAAGAGACCCAGTACTTC
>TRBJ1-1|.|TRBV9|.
CASSAETGNTEAFF
TGTGCCAGCAGCGCGGAGACAGGGAACACTGAAGCTTTCTTT
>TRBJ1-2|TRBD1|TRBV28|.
CASTRDSVYGYTF
TGTGCCAGCACCCGGGACAGCGTCTATGGCTACACCTTC
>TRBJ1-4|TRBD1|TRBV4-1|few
CASSQTGTGDEKLFF
TGCGCCAGCAGCCAGACCGGGACAGGGGATGAAAAACTGTTTTTT